This is a list of T cell receptor beta chains from one sample in a study of identical twins. MiXCR was run by TCRdb on the 5' RACE reads, yielding one entry per CDR3 protein. Of 700,000 to 950,000 distinct CDR3 sequences listed, roughly 12% are singletons. This same sample was also taken into another study, of yellow fever vaccine responses in identical twins.

The sequenced sample was PBMCs. All receptors derive from a woman under 30 in good health. CDR3s include the opening cysteine and the closing phenylalanine or tryptophan. A D gene is named only where the DNA matches it firmly. Rows may omit the clone size; those that give it use once, few, many or a size class.

J gene,clone size,V gene,D gene,CDR3 protein,CDR3 DNA
TRBJ2-2,NA,TRBV2,NA,CASSPRLFPNTGELFF,TGTGCCAGCTCCCCCCGGCTTTTCCCGAACACCGGGGAGCTGTTTTTT
TRBJ2-3,few,TRBV20-1,NA,CSARVVIEDTQYF,TGCAGTGCTAGAGTGGTAATAGAAGATACGCAGTATTTT
TRBJ2-1,NA,TRBV3-1,NA,CASSPPTWAEQFF,TGTGCCAGCAGCCCGCCCACGTGGGCTGAGCAGTTCTTC
TRBJ1-1,few,TRBV10-3,NA,CAISESGVGVAEAFF,TGTGCCATCAGTGAGTCAGGGGTGGGGGTCGCTGAAGCTTTCTTT
TRBJ2-3,NA,TRBV14,NA,CASSQVVGPTDTQYF,TGTGCCAGCAGCCAAGTTGTAGGACCCACAGATACGCAGTATTTT
TRBJ2-1,few,TRBV7-9,NA,CASSLGQPPNEQFF,TGTGCCAGCAGCTTAGGGCAGCCCCCCAATGAGCAGTTCTTC
TRBJ2-1,few,TRBV5-5,TRBD2,CASSLETSGMSEQFF,TGTGCCAGCAGTTTGGAGACTAGCGGGATGAGTGAGCAGTTCTTC
TRBJ1-3,many,TRBV7-9,TRBD1,CASRTGAGNTIYF,TGTGCCAGCAGGACAGGGGCTGGAAACACCATATATTTT
TRBJ2-3,NA,TRBV5-1,TRBD2,CASRDGGAFFSDTQYF,TGCGCCAGCAGGGACGGGGGGGCCTTTTTTTCAGATACGCAGTATTTT
TRBJ1-5,few,TRBV2,NA,CASSVWVWQPQHF,TGTGCCAGCAGTGTGTGGGTTTGGCAGCCCCAGCATTTT
TRBJ2-2,few,TRBV29-1,NA,CSVGWGMHGELFF,TGCAGCGTTGGTTGGGGGATGCACGGGGAGCTGTTTTTT
TRBJ2-5,NA,TRBV11-1,TRBD2,CASSLGLAGGRYNQETQYF,TGTGCCAGCAGCCTGGGACTAGCGGGAGGCCGATATAATCAAGAGACCCAGTACTTC
TRBJ2-1,few,TRBV11-2,NA,CASSLEGPSQSFF,TGTGCCAGCAGCTTAGAGGGTCCTAGTCAGTCGTTCTTC
TRBJ2-1,few,TRBV11-1,TRBD2,CASSLWEGPVYSPNEQFF,TGTGCCAGCAGCTTGTGGGAGGGCCCCGTCTATTCCCCCAATGAGCAGTTCTTC
TRBJ2-1,few,TRBV29-1,TRBD1,CSVRTGPTPNNEQFF,TGCAGCGTGAGGACAGGGCCGACCCCCAACAATGAGCAGTTCTTC
TRBJ1-2,NA,TRBV4-1,NA,CASSQVGTGSGYTF,TGCGCCAGCAGCCAAGTAGGAACGGGGAGCGGCTACACCTTC
TRBJ2-3,many,TRBV5-6,TRBD1,CASSRPTGTDTQYF,TGTGCCAGCAGTCGACCGACAGGGACAGATACGCAGTATTTT
TRBJ1-5,NA,TRBV24-1,NA,CATSDVHGWGPQHF,TGTGCCACCAGTGATGTCCACGGGTGGGGGCCCCAGCATTTT
TRBJ2-1,NA,TRBV7-8,NA,CASSGGWRYNEQFF,TGTGCCAGCAGCGGGGGATGGAGGTACAATGAGCAGTTCTTC
TRBJ1-1,NA,TRBV5-6,NA,CAISSGHTEAFF,TGTGCCATCAGCTCCGGGCACACTGAAGCTTTCTTT
TRBJ2-7,many,TRBV10-3,TRBD2,CAISPGLANREQYF,TGTGCCATCAGTCCGGGACTAGCCAACAGGGAGCAGTACTTC
TRBJ1-1,NA,TRBV18,NA,CASSPPGRGANTEAFF,TGTGCCAGCTCACCACCGGGGCGCGGGGCGAACACTGAAGCTTTCTTT
TRBJ2-5,many,TRBV18,TRBD1,CASLPDRERETQYF,TGTGCCAGCTTACCAGACAGGGAACGAGAGACCCAGTACTTC
TRBJ2-7,NA,TRBV12-3/TRBV12-4,NA,CASSFGTSIGEQYF,TGTGCCAGCAGCTTCGGGACCAGCATAGGCGAGCAGTACTTC
TRBJ1-4,many,TRBV28,TRBD1,CASKTGALEKLFF,TGTGCCAGTAAGACAGGGGCTTTAGAAAAACTGTTTTTT
TRBJ2-5,NA,TRBV2,TRBD1,CASRFNRGVQETQYF,TGTGCCAGCAGATTCAACAGGGGCGTGCAAGAGACCCAGTACTTC
TRBJ2-1,many,TRBV6-1,TRBD2,CASSGSGQADEQFF,TGTGCCAGCAGTGGTAGCGGGCAGGCGGATGAGCAGTTCTTC
TRBJ1-1,NA,TRBV28,NA,CASSPVRWWNTEAFF,TGTGCCAGCAGCCCAGTTCGTTGGTGGAACACTGAAGCTTTCTTT
TRBJ1-1,NA,TRBV20-1,NA,CSPNREGTEAFF,TGCAGTCCTAACAGGGAAGGTACTGAAGCTTTCTTT
TRBJ2-7,many,TRBV7-9,NA,CASSLDVVRKTYEQYF,TGTGCCAGCAGCTTAGACGTTGTCAGGAAGACCTACGAGCAGTACTTC
TRBJ2-5,NA,TRBV7-9,NA,CASSLERAQETQYF,TGTGCCAGCAGCTTAGAGAGGGCCCAAGAGACCCAGTACTTC
TRBJ1-2,few,TRBV12-3/TRBV12-4,NA,CASSFPPGGYTF,TGTGCCAGCAGTTTCCCCCCTGGAGGCTACACCTTC
TRBJ1-4,few,TRBV28,TRBD1,CASTTSGTGGEKLFF,TGTGCCAGCACCACTAGCGGGACAGGGGGTGAAAAACTGTTTTTT
TRBJ2-1,many,TRBV5-1,NA,CASSLGQINEQFF,TGCGCCAGCAGCTTAGGCCAGATAAATGAGCAGTTCTTC
TRBJ2-3,many,TRBV7-8,TRBD2,CASSPRLAGPPDTQYF,TGTGCCAGCAGCCCGCGACTAGCGGGGCCGCCAGATACGCAGTATTTT
TRBJ2-7,NA,TRBV7-2,NA,CASTAGSGWSYEQYF,TGTGCCAGCACCGCCGGTTCGGGATGGTCCTACGAGCAGTACTTC
TRBJ2-7,NA,TRBV7-9,NA,CASSLVGTDRSYEQYF,TGTGCCAGCAGCTTAGTCGGGACCGATCGCTCCTACGAGCAGTACTTC
TRBJ2-7,NA,TRBV3-1,NA,CASSQGSGEQYF,TGTGCCAGCAGCCAAGGGTCGGGCGAGCAGTACTTC
TRBJ2-5,NA,TRBV20-1,TRBD2,CSAQKGGASETQYF,TGCAGTGCCCAAAAGGGAGGGGCGTCAGAGACCCAGTACTTC
TRBJ1-3,few,TRBV5-1,NA,CASSLGGRERSGNTIYF,TGCGCCAGCAGCTTGGGGGGGAGAGAACGCTCTGGAAACACCATATATTTT
TRBJ1-4,many,TRBV7-6,NA,CASSLRRGEKLFF,TGTGCCAGCAGCTTACGGAGGGGAGAAAAACTGTTTTTT
TRBJ2-2,NA,TRBV12-3/TRBV12-4,NA,CASSLALDRKVKNGELFF,TGTGCCAGCAGTTTAGCGCTGGACAGAAAAGTCAAAAATGGGGAGCTGTTTTTT
TRBJ2-5,NA,TRBV6-6,NA,CASTLAAEETQYF,TGTGCCAGCACCTTAGCAGCGGAAGAGACCCAGTACTTC
TRBJ2-2,NA,TRBV20-1,NA,CSARTTDNTGELFF,TGCAGTGCTAGGACGACAGACAACACCGGGGAGCTGTTTTTT
TRBJ2-1,few,TRBV14,TRBD2,CASSQGRGGLNEQFF,TGTGCCAGCAGCCAAGGCCGGGGGGGCCTGAATGAGCAGTTCTTC
TRBJ2-1,many,TRBV20-1,TRBD2,CSARNPRETNNEQFF,TGCAGTGCTAGAAATCCGCGGGAGACCAACAATGAGCAGTTCTTC
TRBJ1-5,few,TRBV12-3/TRBV12-4,TRBD1,CASSSSTGPGQPQHF,TGTGCCAGCAGTTCCTCGACAGGGCCAGGGCAGCCCCAGCATTTT
TRBJ2-5,NA,TRBV4-1,TRBD1,CASSSHQTGGRSAETQHF,TGCGCCAGCAGCTCGCACCAAACAGGGGGCCGTTCGGCGGAGACCCAGCACTTC
TRBJ2-7,NA,TRBV5-1,NA,CASSLVNMRTSYEQYF,TGCGCCAGCAGCTTGGTAAATATGCGTACCTCCTACGAGCAGTACTTC